The rows below give T cell receptor beta chains drawn from one sample of a study of shared T cell receptors in the human thymus. Produced via immunoSEQ multiplex PCR; TCRdb's table is partial and in-frame only. The profile covers about 660,000 clones, with more than 70% appearing a single time and about 0.0094% taken by the ten largest. The sample was also linked to a second study, of human thymus T cells.

Specimen: thymocytes. All receptors come from a boy less than two years old with a congenital heart defect. Both conserved end residues are part of each CDR3. A D gene is named only where the DNA matches it firmly. Rows give clone size only sometimes, using once, few, many, or a class for an expanded clone.

cdr3_length	j_call	v_call	d_call	clone_size	cdr3_aa	cdr3_nt
16	TRBJ2-7	TRBV10-3	TRBD2	-	CAISTGTSGKIYEQYF	TGTGCCATCAGCACCGGGACTAGCGGGAAAATATACGAGCAGTACTTC
16	TRBJ2-7	TRBV5-1	TRBD2	-	CASSLAVAGAGYEQYF	TGCGCCAGCAGCTTGGCCGTCGCGGGAGCAGGCTACGAGCAGTACTTC
15	TRBJ2-7	TRBV5-4	TRBD1	-	CASSKEGTGLYEQYF	TGTGCCAGCAGCAAGGAGGGGACAGGGCTCTACGAGCAGTACTTC
17	TRBJ2-2	TRBV14	TRBD2	-	CASSQDYAGGPPGELFF	TGTGCCAGCAGCCAAGATTATGCGGGGGGGCCCCCCGGGGAGCTGTTTTTT
14	TRBJ2-3	TRBV11-2	-	-	CASSPQVGTDTQYF	TGTGCCAGCAGCCCGCAGGTGGGCACAGATACGCAGTATTTT
16	TRBJ2-2	TRBV4-3	TRBD1	-	CASSQDRDRVTGELFF	TGCGCCAGCAGCCAAGATAGGGACAGGGTGACCGGGGAGCTGTTTTTT
18	TRBJ1-6	TRBV5-1	TRBD1	once	CASSLGAQRDRRNSPLHF	TGCGCCAGCAGCTTGGGGGCACAAAGGGACAGAAGAAATTCACCCCTCCACTTT
14	TRBJ2-5	TRBV5-4	-	-	CASSLEAGKETQYF	TGTGCCAGCAGCTTGGAGGCGGGGAAAGAGACCCAGTACTTC
14	TRBJ2-7	TRBV28	-	-	CASSLGGHRYEQYF	TGTGCCAGCAGTTTAGGCGGGCATCGATACGAGCAGTACTTC
13	TRBJ1-1	TRBV19	-	-	CASSILQGTKAFF	TGTGCCAGTAGTATCCTCCAGGGGACAAAAGCTTTCTTT
16	TRBJ1-2	TRBV4-3	TRBD1	once	CASSLLQGASNYGYTF	TGCGCCAGCAGCCTTCTACAGGGGGCGTCTAACTATGGCTACACCTTC
16	TRBJ1-1	TRBV4-1	-	-	CASSQDSGITNTEAFF	TGCGCCAGCAGCCAAGATTCCGGGATTACCAACACTGAAGCTTTCTTT
16	TRBJ1-2	TRBV27	-	-	CASTLTYSGSPSGYTF	TGTGCCAGCACCCTAACCTACTCCGGGTCCCCTTCTGGCTACACCTTC
14	TRBJ1-1	TRBV27	TRBD1	-	CASSLTTGDTEAFF	TGTGCCAGCAGTTTAACAACAGGGGACACTGAAGCTTTCTTT
14	TRBJ1-3	TRBV5-6	-	-	CANRRGLTGDTIYF	TGTGCCAACAGGCGAGGTCTTACGGGAGACACCATATATTTT
13	TRBJ2-7	TRBV29-1	TRBD1	-	CSVLGQDNYEQYF	TGCAGCGTTCTGGGACAGGACAACTACGAGCAGTACTTC
15	TRBJ1-4	TRBV18	TRBD1	few	CASSVPGQGFEKLFF	TGTGCCAGCTCAGTTCCGGGACAGGGCTTCGAAAAACTGTTTTTT
15	TRBJ2-5	TRBV7-7	TRBD1	-	CASSDPTGHQETQYF	TGTGCTAGCAGCGACCCGACAGGGCACCAAGAGACCCAGTACTTC
14	TRBJ2-7	TRBV19	TRBD1	once	CASRRDRGSYEQYF	TGTGCCAGTCGCCGGGACAGGGGCTCCTACGAGCAGTACTTC
14	TRBJ2-3	TRBV2	TRBD2	-	CASNLAGSTDTQYF	TGTGCCAGCAACCTAGCGGGTAGCACAGATACGCAGTATTTT
16	TRBJ2-6	TRBV7-8	-	-	CASIRNRRAGANVLTF	TGTGCCAGCATCCGAAATAGGAGGGCTGGGGCCAACGTCCTGACTTTC
14	TRBJ2-5	TRBV11-2	TRBD2	-	CASSPAGGQETQYF	TGTGCCAGCAGCCCAGCGGGGGGGCAAGAGACCCAGTACTTC
14	TRBJ1-2	TRBV4-1	TRBD1	once	CASSQENRGFGYTF	TGCGCCAGCAGCCAAGAGAACAGGGGTTTTGGCTACACCTTC
15	TRBJ2-6	TRBV5-4	TRBD2	-	CASSSGSSGANVLTF	TGTGCCAGCAGCAGCGGGAGCTCTGGGGCCAACGTCCTGACTTTC
13	TRBJ1-5	TRBV10-2	-	-	CASSGTGNQPQHF	TGCGCCAGCAGTGGGACAGGCAATCAGCCCCAGCATTTT
16	TRBJ2-6	TRBV14	-	few	CASSQSWCSGANVLTF	TGTGCCAGCAGCCAAAGCTGGTGCTCTGGGGCCAACGTCCTGACTTTC
16	TRBJ1-1	TRBV4-1	TRBD1	once	CASSQPTTGRRTEAFF	TGCGCCAGCAGCCAACCAACGACAGGGCGTCGCACTGAAGCTTTCTTT
14	TRBJ2-3	TRBV19	TRBD1	-	CASSIRTGGDTQYF	TGTGCCAGTAGTATCAGGACAGGGGGTGATACGCAGTATTTT
14	TRBJ1-1	TRBV12-5	-	once	CASGLRGGDTEAFF	TGTGCTAGTGGCCTTCGGGGGGGGGACACTGAAGCTTTCTTT
16	TRBJ2-6	TRBV5-4	-	-	CASTTPDSSGANVLTF	TGTGCCAGCACCACCCCAGACAGCTCTGGGGCCAACGTCCTGACTTTC
16	TRBJ1-4	TRBV28	-	-	CASSLRRVATNEKLFF	TGTGCCAGCAGTTTAAGGAGGGTGGCAACTAATGAAAAACTGTTTTTT
15	TRBJ1-1	TRBV14	-	-	CASSQPRRGTTEAFF	TGTGCCAGCAGCCAACCGAGGCGGGGAACCACTGAAGCTTTCTTT
16	TRBJ2-3	TRBV28	TRBD1	-	CASSQNRGSSTDTQYF	TGTGCCAGCAGTCAAAACAGGGGCTCTAGCACAGATACGCAGTATTTT
16	TRBJ1-5	TRBV28	-	-	CASSDKPSGEGQPQHF	TGTGCCAGCAGTGATAAACCTTCAGGGGAAGGTCAGCCCCAGCATTTT
15	TRBJ2-7	TRBV10-3	TRBD2	-	CAISEYSGENYEQYF	TGTGCCATCAGTGAGTATAGCGGGGAAAACTACGAGCAGTACTTC
14	TRBJ1-1	TRBV7-4	-	-	CASSQGGVGGTAFF	TGTGCCAGCAGCCAGGGCGGGGTTGGGGGAACAGCTTTCTTT
18	TRBJ2-7	TRBV4-1	-	-	CASSQDSVGRGRLHEQYF	TGCGCCAGCAGCCAAGATTCGGTTGGCAGGGGTCGCCTCCACGAGCAGTACTTC
14	TRBJ2-7	TRBV19	-	-	CASSIVVGHYEQYF	TGTGCCAGTAGTATAGTTGTGGGGCACTACGAGCAGTACTTC
15	TRBJ1-5	TRBV28	-	few	CASSLRQDWEQPQHF	TGTGCCAGCAGTCTCAGACAGGACTGGGAACAGCCCCAGCATTTT
12	TRBJ2-7	TRBV6-6	-	-	CASSTGTYEQYF	TGTGCCAGCAGTACTGGGACATACGAGCAGTACTTC
15	TRBJ1-5	TRBV5-1	-	-	CASSLTGYSNQPQHF	TGCGCCAGCAGCTTGACAGGATATAGCAATCAGCCCCAGCATTTT
16	TRBJ1-5	TRBV4-1	-	-	CASSQGAQGERQPQHF	TGCGCCAGCAGCCAGGGGGCTCAGGGAGAGCGTCAGCCCCAGCATTTT
16	TRBJ1-1	TRBV28	TRBD1	-	CASSLNRGRVNTEAFF	TGTGCCAGCAGTTTAAACAGGGGGCGCGTGAACACTGAAGCTTTCTTT
15	TRBJ2-7	TRBV6-4	-	-	CASSRGAGADYEQYF	TGTGCCAGCAGTAGGGGAGCAGGGGCGGACTACGAGCAGTACTTC
15	TRBJ1-3	TRBV28	-	few	CASSLRSQIGNTIYF	TGTGCCAGCAGTTTAAGGTCACAGATTGGAAACACCATATATTTT
13	TRBJ2-7	TRBV7-9	TRBD1	-	CASSPTGGYEQYF	TGTGCCAGCAGCCCAACAGGGGGATACGAGCAGTACTTC
12	TRBJ2-7	TRBV2	-	once	CASSRVSYEQYF	TGTGCCAGCAGCAGGGTCTCCTACGAGCAGTACTTC
15	TRBJ1-2	TRBV28	-	-	CASSLEGDRFYGYTF	TGTGCCAGCAGTTTAGAGGGGGATCGTTTCTATGGCTACACCTTC
16	TRBJ1-3	TRBV6-5	-	-	CASSYSRYGSGNTIYF	TGTGCCAGCAGTTACTCCCGTTACGGCTCTGGAAACACCATATATTTT
16	TRBJ2-3	TRBV7-2	TRBD2	-	CASSLVRRGGTDTQYF	TGTGCCAGCAGCTTAGTCCGGCGGGGGGGCACAGATACGCAGTATTTT
11	TRBJ2-2	TRBV29-1	-	-	CTSVNTGELFF	TGCACCAGTGTCAACACCGGGGAGCTGTTTTTT